A single sample is the source of the 19 T cell receptor beta chains below, sequenced in a study of early T cells in non-severe SARS-CoV-2 infection (dated by TCRdb to about 2021). The protocol used for the library was 5' RACE. TCRdb shows the sequencer as NextSeq 500. Through fastp at Q25 and MiXCR, TCRdb rebuilt clones from the public reads, retaining in-frame beta chains. Under each unique CDR3 protein, matching rows form one entry showing the most common genes and DNA. The sample records around 29,000 distinct CDR3 sequences, about 6.1% of which are singletons. 4.5% to 6% of the sample is in the top ten clones. Sequenced sample: whole blood. These receptors came from an adult who was a healthcare worker with PCR-confirmed SARS-CoV-2 infection or an uninfected control (not recorded which).

This clonotype was seen at least ten times. V is TRBV28 and J is TRBJ2-3, with 12 bases matching TRBD2. CDR3 length: 17 amino acids. Germline lookup yields CDR1 MDHEN and CDR2 SYDVKM. Trimming took 4 bases from V and 2 from J; bases not matched to a gene: 7. The CDR3 DNA follows: TGTGCCAGCAGTTCTCGGACTAGCGGGGATATCACAGATACGCAGTATTTT. It encodes CASSSRTSGDITDTQYF.

The table lists this clonotype with many counts. The chain employs TRBV28 and TRBJ2-6; D gene uncertain. CDR3 length: 16 amino acids. Germline values: CDR1 MDHEN, CDR2 SYDVKM. Trimming removed 3 bases at V and 1 base at J, with 10 bases between. The CDR3 DNA reads TGTGCCAGCAGTTTGAGGAGCCCGTCTGGGGCCAACGTCCTGACTTTC. The encoded protein is CASSLRSPSGANVLTF.

The V call is TRBV30, the J call TRBJ1-1, with TRBD1 matching 10 bases. The germline CDR1 and CDR2 sequences are GTSNPN and SVGIG (reference sequence). V dropped 2 bases and J dropped 0; count of bases not matched to a gene: 3. The CDR3 is 15 amino acids. The CDR3 loop reads CAWSLGQGMNTEAFF. In DNA, the CDR3 is TGTGCCTGGAGTTTGGGACAGGGGATGAACACTGAAGCTTTCTTT.

This clonotype was observed a few times. This CDR3 reads CASSQAGGKGYTF. The CDR3 DNA is TGTGCCAGCAGCCAAGCAGGGGGCAAGGGCTACACCTTC. The genes are TRBV7-2 and TRBJ1-2, with 8 positions matching TRBD1. The V segment lost 5 bases and the J segment 8 bases; nucleotides outside the gene matches: 7. The CDR3 is 13 amino acids. From germline, CDR1 is SGHTA and CDR2 FQGNSA.

By sample fraction, this clonotype is medium-sized (0.01 to 0.1%). This chain connects TRBV15 to TRBJ1-3; D is undetermined. The CDR3 length is 16 residues. Germline values: CDR1 LNHNV, CDR2 YYDKDF (reference sequence). Trimming took 4 bases from V and 0 from J, leaving 13 bases between them. The CDR3 DNA reads TGTGCCACCAGCAAATTGCCCCAGGTCTCTGGAAACACCATATATTTT. Protein: CATSKLPQVSGNTIYF.

Ten or more counts support this clonotype. CDR3 region: CASSQGPGEQYF. The CDR3 region has the DNA TGTGCCAGCAGCCAAGGCCCGGGGGAGCAGTACTTC. J is TRBJ2-7 and V is TRBV3-1, with TRBD2 as a possible D gene (5 bases). V was cut by 1 base and J by 7 bases, with 8 bases left in between. The CDR3 length is 12 residues. CDR1 and CDR2 from the germline V gene are LGHDT and YNNKEL (reference sequence).

This clonotype was observed a few times. The V and J genes are TRBV30 and TRBJ1-3; unclear D gene. V lost 0 bases, J lost 4 bases, and 19 bases lay in between. The CDR3 extends over 17 amino acids. Germline-derived CDR1 and CDR2 are GTSNPN and SVGIG (reference sequence). Here the CDR3 reads CAWSVLLGLTRGNTIYF. CDR3 DNA: TGTGCCTGGAGTGTACTTTTAGGACTTACGAGGGGAAACACCATATATTTT.

This clonotype was seen ten or more times. The chain combines TRBV20-1 with TRBJ2-7; D might be TRBD2 (5 bases). This CDR3 spans 13 amino acids. Trimming took 4 bases from V and 4 from J, leaving 14 bases between them. Germline V gene sequence: CDR1 DFQATT, CDR2 SNEGSKA (reference sequence). CDR3 residues: CSAKFVRGYEQYF. The CDR3 nucleotides read TGCAGTGCTAAGTTTGTACGGGGTTACGAGCAGTACTTC.

Many counts were recorded for this clonotype. The genes are TRBV5-1 and TRBJ2-7; TRBD2 is a possible D gene (6 bases). In germline, CDR1 is SGHRS, CDR2 YFSETQ. V lost 6 bases and J lost 4, with 20 bases in between. The CDR3 contains 15 residues. CDR3 loop: CASTRGPGSSYEQYF. CDR3 in DNA: TGCGCCAGCACCCGAGGTCCCGGGAGTTCTTACGAGCAGTACTTC.

At least ten counts were recorded for this clonotype. V gene TRBV7-9 combines with J gene TRBJ1-1, with D uncertain. This CDR3 spans 13 amino acids. Germline-derived CDR1 and CDR2 are SEHNR and FQNEAQ (reference sequence). Trimming cost V 5 bases and J 0 bases, with 7 bases left between them. CDR3 in amino acids: CASSRELNTEAFF. The CDR3 bases are TGTGCCAGCAGCCGGGAGTTGAACACTGAAGCTTTCTTT.

There are many counts of this clonotype. This chain links TRBV7-7 with TRBJ2-5; 8 positions match TRBD2. This CDR3 has 16 amino acids. Per the germline V gene, CDR1 is SSHAT and CDR2 is FNYEAQ (reference sequence). The trim removed 7 bases at V and 11 bases at J, leaving 21 bases unmatched. The CDR3 nucleotides read TGTGCCAGCACCGTTTTTAGTAGCGGGGCAGAGGCGCAGCAGTACTTC. This codes for CASTVFSSGAEAQQYF. Full variable domain (rest looked up from reference TRBV7-7 and TRBJ2-5): GAGVSQSPRYKVTKRGQDVTLRCDPISSHATLYWYQQALGQGPEFLTYFNYEAQPDKSGLPSDRFSAERPEGSISTLTIQRTEQRDSAMYRCASTVFSSGAEAQQYFGPGTRLLVL.

This clonotype appeared many times. The chain is built from TRBV28 and TRBJ1-6; D gene ambiguous. The CDR3 has 15 amino acids. Per germline, CDR1 MDHEN and CDR2 SYDVKM. Trimming pared 5 bases from V and 9 bases from J, leaving 17 bases between. As DNA, the CDR3 is TGTGCCAGCAGTCCACCTCTTACTGGGAGTTCACCCCTCCACTTT. Protein: CASSPPLTGSSPLHF.

The chain recombines TRBV4-3 with TRBJ2-5, with D maybe TRBD1 (6 bases). The CDR3 runs to 17 residues. V was shortened by 0 bases and J by 4 bases, with 18 bases between the two germline ends. CDR1 is LGHNA and CDR2 is YSLEER in the germline V gene. The CDR3 protein is CASSQEIPRGRGETQYF. CDR3 nucleotide sequence: TGCGCCAGCAGCCAAGAAATCCCCAGGGGTCGGGGAGAGACCCAGTACTTC.

This clonotype was detected many times. V usage is TRBV10-3 and J usage is TRBJ2-3; 8 bases align to TRBD2. CDR1 is ENHRY, CDR2 SYGVKD, per germline. The CDR3 runs to 16 residues. With V trimmed by 0 bases and J by 1 base, 3 bases remained unmatched. CDR3 sequence reads: CAISESAAGGTDTQYF. The DNA of the CDR3 is TGTGCCATCAGTGAGTCAGCAGCGGGGGGCACAGATACGCAGTATTTT.

In this sample, this clonotype turned up many times. The chain is built from TRBV29-1 and TRBJ2-6; 7 bases fit TRBD1. The CDR3 covers 13 residues. The V and J ends lost 7 bases and 1 base, in that order; junction bases with no gene match: 1. Germline V gives CDR1 SQVTM, CDR2 ANQGSEA. CDR3 bases: TGCAGCGCGACAGGGTCTGGGGCCAACGTCCTGACTTTC. It specifies CSATGSGANVLTF.

The chain employs TRBV2 and TRBJ2-7; tentatively, D is TRBD1 (6 bases). Deletions cut 10 bases from V and 2 bases from J, with 12 bases between. CDR1 SNHLY and CDR2 FYNNEI come from the germline V gene. The CDR3 sequence is 12 residues long. The DNA of the CDR3 is TGTGCCACTCGAAACAGGGCCTACGAGCAGTACTTC. It translates to CATRNRAYEQYF.

This chain uses TRBV5-5 with TRBJ1-4; D gene uncertain. The V end lost 0 bases, the J end lost 5 bases, and 8 bases lay between the germline ends. Germline V gene sequence: CDR1 SGHKS, CDR2 YYEKEE (reference sequence). This CDR3 region has 14 residues. The chain's CDR3 is CASSLGTENEKLFF. The CDR3 nucleotides are TGTGCCAGCAGCTTGGGAACCGAGAATGAAAAACTGTTTTTT. Variable domain in full (rest from reference TRBV5-5 and TRBJ1-4): DAGVTQSPTHLIKTRGQQVTLRCSPISGHKSVSWYQQVLGQGPQFIFQYYEKEERGRGNFPDRFSARQFPNYSSELNVNALLLGDSALYLCASSLGTENEKLFFGSGTQLSVL.

Within the sample, this clonotype is medium-sized (0.01 to 0.1%). This chain connects TRBV6-5 to TRBJ2-7; D tentatively reads TRBD1 or TRBD2 (5 bases each). This CDR3 spans 14 amino acids. The V gene lost 6 bases and the J gene lost 4 bases, with 16 bases spanning the gap. Looked up from germline, CDR1 is MNHEY and CDR2 is SVGAGI. CDR3 loop: CASSPRGPLYEQYF. As DNA, the CDR3 is TGTGCCAGCAGCCCCCGGGGACCCCTGTACGAGCAGTACTTC.

This clonotype appeared many times. CDR3 region: CASSGPDLIYGYTF. The CDR3 region has the DNA TGTGCCAGCAGTGGGCCTGATCTGATCTATGGCTACACCTTC. The V and J genes are TRBV28 and TRBJ1-2; D ambiguous. Trimming cost V 5 bases and J 4 bases, with 14 bases left between them. CDR1 MDHEN and CDR2 SYDVKM come from the germline V gene. The CDR3 runs to 14 residues.